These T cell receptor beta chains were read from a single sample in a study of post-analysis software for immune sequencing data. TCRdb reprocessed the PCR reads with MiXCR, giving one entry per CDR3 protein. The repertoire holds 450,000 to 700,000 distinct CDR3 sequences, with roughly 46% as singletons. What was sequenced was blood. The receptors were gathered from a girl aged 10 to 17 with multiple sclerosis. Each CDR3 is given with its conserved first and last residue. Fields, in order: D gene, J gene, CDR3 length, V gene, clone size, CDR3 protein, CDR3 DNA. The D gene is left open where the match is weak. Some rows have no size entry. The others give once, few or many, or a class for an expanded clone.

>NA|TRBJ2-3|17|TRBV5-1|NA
CASSLAGAETSTDTQYF
TGCGCCAGCAGCTTGGCCGGGGCGGAGACTAGCACAGATACGCAGTATTTT
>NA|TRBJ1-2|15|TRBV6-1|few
CASRPGLHINYGYTF
TGTGCCAGCAGGCCGGGATTACATATAAACTATGGCTACACCTTC
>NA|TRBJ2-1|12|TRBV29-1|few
CSVEDVGVEQFF
TGCAGCGTTGAAGATGTGGGGGTTGAGCAGTTCTTC
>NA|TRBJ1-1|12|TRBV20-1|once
CSAGATGREAFF
TGCAGTGCCGGGGCGACAGGACGTGAAGCTTTCTTT
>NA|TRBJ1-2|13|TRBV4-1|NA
CTSSQDWVNGYTF
TGCACCAGCAGCCAAGACTGGGTGAATGGCTACACCTTC
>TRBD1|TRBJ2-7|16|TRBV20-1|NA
CSARDLSRGQPGEQYF
TGCAGTGCTAGAGATCTGTCCAGGGGGCAGCCGGGCGAGCAGTACTTC
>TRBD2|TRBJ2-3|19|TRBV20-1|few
CSARDRSRLAGGSSDTQYF
TGCAGTGCTAGAGATCGGTCGAGACTAGCGGGAGGAAGTTCAGATACGCAGTATTTT
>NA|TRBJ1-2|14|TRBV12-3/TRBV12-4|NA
CASRLEGRIYGYTF
TGTGCCAGCAGGTTAGAGGGCAGGATATATGGCTACACCTTC
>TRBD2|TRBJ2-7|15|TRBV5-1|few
CASSALAGVDYEQYF
TGCGCCAGCAGCGCTTTAGCGGGAGTCGACTACGAGCAGTACTTC
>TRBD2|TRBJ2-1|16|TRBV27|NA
CASQPSLAGAHNEQFF
TGTGCCAGCCAACCCTCACTAGCGGGGGCCCACAATGAGCAGTTCTTC
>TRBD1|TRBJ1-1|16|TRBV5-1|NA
CASSRGQGAWNTEAFF
TGCGCCAGCAGCCGGGGACAGGGGGCCTGGAACACTGAAGCTTTCTTT
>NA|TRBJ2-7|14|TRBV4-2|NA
CTSSHAGASYEQYF
TGTACCAGCAGCCACGCAGGGGCGTCCTACGAGCAGTACTTC
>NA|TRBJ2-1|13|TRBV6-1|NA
CASSEEVFNEQFF
TGTGCCAGCAGTGAGGAGGTATTCAATGAGCAGTTCTTC
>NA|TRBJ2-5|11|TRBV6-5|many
CASMAGETQYF
TGTGCCAGCATGGCCGGGGAGACCCAGTACTTC
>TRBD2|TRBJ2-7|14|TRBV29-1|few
CSTSPVGLAGEQYF
TGCAGCACCTCACCGGTGGGGCTAGCGGGCGAGCAGTACTTC
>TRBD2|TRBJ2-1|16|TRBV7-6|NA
CASSEPRPSGRNEQFF
TGTGCCAGCAGCGAGCCCCGGCCTAGCGGACGGAATGAGCAGTTCTTC
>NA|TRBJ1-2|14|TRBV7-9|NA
CASSYKAGTDGYTF
TGTGCCAGCAGTTATAAAGCAGGGACCGATGGCTACACCTTC
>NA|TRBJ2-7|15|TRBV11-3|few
CASSLETGLSYEQYF
TGTGCCAGCAGCTTAGAAACTGGACTATCCTACGAGCAGTACTTC
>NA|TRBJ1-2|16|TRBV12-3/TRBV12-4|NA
CASSYSVRTDIYGYIF
TGTGCCAGCAGTTACTCAGTAAGGACGGATATTTATGGCTACATCTTC
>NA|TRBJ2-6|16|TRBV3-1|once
CASSPGWDAGANVLTF
TGTGCCAGCAGCCCAGGGTGGGATGCTGGGGCCAACGTCCTGACTTTC
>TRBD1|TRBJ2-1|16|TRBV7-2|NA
CASSLGTGGSYNEQFF
TGTGCCAGCAGCCTTGGGACAGGGGGCTCCTACAATGAGCAGTTCTTC
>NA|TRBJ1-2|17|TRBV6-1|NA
CASTPTDPGNVNYGYTF
TGTGCCAGCACCCCCACAGACCCGGGGAATGTTAACTATGGCTACACCTTC
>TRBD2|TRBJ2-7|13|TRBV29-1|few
CSVGLAGVVEQYF
TGCAGCGTAGGACTAGCGGGAGTGGTCGAGCAGTACTTC
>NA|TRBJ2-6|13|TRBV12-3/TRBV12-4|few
CASSLPLANVLTF
TGTGCCAGCAGTTTACCGCTCGCCAACGTCCTGACTTTC
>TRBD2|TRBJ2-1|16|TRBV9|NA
CASSVGGGGLSNEQFF
TGTGCCAGCAGCGTAGGGGGCGGGGGGCTCTCCAATGAGCAGTTCTTC
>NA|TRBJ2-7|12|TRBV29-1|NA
CSGTSGPYEQYF
TGCAGCGGGACATCGGGGCCCTACGAGCAGTACTTC
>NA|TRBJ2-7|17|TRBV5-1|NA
CASSLERLGGPSYEQYF
TGCGCCAGCAGCTTGGAGAGGCTCGGGGGTCCTTCCTACGAGCAGTACTTC
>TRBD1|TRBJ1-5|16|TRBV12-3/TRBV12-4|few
CASSSDRGFGNQPQHF
TGTGCCAGCAGTTCGGACAGGGGTTTTGGAAATCAGCCCCAGCATTTT
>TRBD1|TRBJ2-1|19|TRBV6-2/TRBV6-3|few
CASSYLDRGLKVSYNEQFF
TGTGCCAGCAGTTACCTGGACAGGGGGCTTAAGGTCTCCTACAATGAGCAGTTCTTC
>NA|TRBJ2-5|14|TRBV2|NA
CASRPSQGEETQYF
TGTGCCAGCAGACCGTCACAGGGAGAAGAGACCCAGTACTTC
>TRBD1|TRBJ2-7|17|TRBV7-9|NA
CASSLGKEDRGSYEQYF
TGTGCCAGCAGTTTAGGAAAAGAGGACAGGGGATCCTACGAGCAGTACTTC
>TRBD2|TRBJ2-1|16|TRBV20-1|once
CSARLAGGRSYNEQFF
TGCAGTGCTAGGTTAGCGGGAGGGCGGTCCTACAATGAGCAGTTCTTC
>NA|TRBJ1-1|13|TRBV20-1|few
CSAVSSRNTEAFF
TGCAGTGCCGTTTCCAGTCGGAACACTGAAGCTTTCTTT
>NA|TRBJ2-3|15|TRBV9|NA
CASSGPSGATDTQYF
TGTGCCAGCAGCGGGCCCTCAGGGGCCACAGATACGCAGTATTTT
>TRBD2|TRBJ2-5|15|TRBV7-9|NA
CASSILAGPRETQYF
TGTGCCAGCAGCATCCTAGCGGGCCCCCGAGAGACCCAGTACTTC
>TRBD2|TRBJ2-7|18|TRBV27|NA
CASSLSWTSGSRRYEQYF
TGTGCCAGCAGTTTATCTTGGACTAGCGGGAGTCGCCGCTACGAGCAGTACTTC
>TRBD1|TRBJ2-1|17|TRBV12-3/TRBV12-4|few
CASSLTGGPGSYNEQFF
TGTGCCAGCAGCCTCACAGGGGGACCGGGCTCCTACAATGAGCAGTTCTTC
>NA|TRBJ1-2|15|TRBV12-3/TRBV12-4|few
CASSPIPHISYGYTF
TGTGCCAGCAGTCCCATTCCCCATATTTCCTATGGCTACACCTTC
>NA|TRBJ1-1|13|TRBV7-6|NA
CASSSITQGEAFF
TGTGCCAGCAGCTCGATTACACAGGGTGAAGCTTTCTTT
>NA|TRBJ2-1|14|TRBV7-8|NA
CASSLALEYNEQFF
TGTGCCAGCAGCTTAGCGTTAGAGTACAATGAGCAGTTCTTC
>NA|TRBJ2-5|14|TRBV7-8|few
CASSPGTRGETQYF
TGTGCCAGCAGCCCTGGGACACGAGGGGAGACCCAGTACTTC
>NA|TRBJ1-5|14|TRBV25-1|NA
CASSDRLNNQPQHF
TGTGCCAGCAGTGACCGATTGAACAATCAGCCCCAGCATTTT
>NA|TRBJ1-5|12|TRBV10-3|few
CAISEANQPQHF
TGTGCCATCAGTGAGGCCAATCAGCCCCAGCATTTT
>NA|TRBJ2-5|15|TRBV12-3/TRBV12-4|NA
CASSPLSLWGETQYF
TGTGCCAGCAGTCCCCTTAGTTTGTGGGGGGAGACCCAGTACTTC
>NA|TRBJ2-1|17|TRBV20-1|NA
CSARDQGWVAFYNEQFF
TGCAGTGCTAGAGATCAGGGGTGGGTAGCCTTCTACAATGAGCAGTTCTTC
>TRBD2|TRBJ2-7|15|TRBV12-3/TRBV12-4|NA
CASRGTSGTPYEQYF
TGTGCCAGCAGGGGGACTAGCGGAACCCCCTACGAGCAGTACTTC
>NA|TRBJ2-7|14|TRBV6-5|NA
CASSHRPETYEQYF
TGTGCCAGCAGTCATCGTCCCGAGACCTACGAGCAGTACTTC
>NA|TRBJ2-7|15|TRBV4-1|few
CASSQAQAATYEQYF
TGCGCCAGCAGCCAAGCTCAGGCAGCTACCTACGAGCAGTACTTC
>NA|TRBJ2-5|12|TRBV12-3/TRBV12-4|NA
CASSRESETQYF
TGTGCCAGCAGTCGAGAGTCGGAGACCCAGTACTTC
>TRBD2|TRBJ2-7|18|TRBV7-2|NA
CASSLARGGARSPYEQYF
TGTGCCAGCAGCTTAGCAAGGGGAGGGGCAAGGAGTCCCTACGAGCAGTACTTC
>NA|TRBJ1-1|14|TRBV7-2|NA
CASSLMAANTEAFF
TGTGCCAGCAGCTTAATGGCCGCAAACACTGAAGCTTTCTTT
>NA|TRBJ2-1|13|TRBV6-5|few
CASSYSYQGMKFF
TGTGCCAGCAGTTACTCGTATCAGGGAATGAAGTTCTTC
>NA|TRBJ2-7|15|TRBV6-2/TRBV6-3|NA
CAGSYSTRASGEQYF
TGTGCCGGCAGTTACTCGACGAGGGCCAGCGGCGAGCAGTACTTC
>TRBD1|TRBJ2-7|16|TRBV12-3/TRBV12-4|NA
CASIHTGTGDRYEQYF
TGTGCCAGCATCCACACCGGGACAGGGGATAGATACGAGCAGTACTTC